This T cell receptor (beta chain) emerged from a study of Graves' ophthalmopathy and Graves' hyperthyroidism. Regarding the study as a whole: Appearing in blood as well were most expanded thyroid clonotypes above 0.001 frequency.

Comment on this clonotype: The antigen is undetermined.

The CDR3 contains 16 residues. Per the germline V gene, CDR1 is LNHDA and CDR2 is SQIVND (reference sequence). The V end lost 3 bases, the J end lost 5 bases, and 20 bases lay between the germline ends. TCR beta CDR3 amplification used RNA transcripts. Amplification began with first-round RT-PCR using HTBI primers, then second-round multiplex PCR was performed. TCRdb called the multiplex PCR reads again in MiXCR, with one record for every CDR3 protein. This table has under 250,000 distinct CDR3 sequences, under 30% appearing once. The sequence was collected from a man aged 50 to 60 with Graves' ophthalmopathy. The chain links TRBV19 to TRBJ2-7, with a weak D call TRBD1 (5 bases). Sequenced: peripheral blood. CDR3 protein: CASSMFQGTHVDEQYF. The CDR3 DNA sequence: TGTGCCAGTAGTATGTTTCAGGGCACCCATGTGGACGAGCAGTACTTC.